This TCR beta chain was sequenced during a study of spatial heterogeneity in lung cancer. Overall study context: Strong correlation was found between tumor-region TCR transcript counts and a T cell module score from matched bulk RNA-seq.

The time point was: sample taken at primary tumor resection. Unsorted tumor, nontumor lung tissue or cryopreserved PBMC supplied the whole RNA. By frequency in the sample, this clonotype is medium-sized. Its matching antigen is unknown. Overall study results and limits: Higher tumor mutation counts went along with higher counts of expanded intratumoral alpha and beta TCRs. The study estimated around 7.1% alpha and 13% beta chain coverage of tumor T cells.

One entry per CDR3 protein, called by TCRdb with MiXCR from the 5' RACE reads. Of around 11,000 distinct CDR3 sequences in the sample, roughly 7.9% were seen once. Sequencing used lung tumor tissue, obtained at surgery. This TCR was sampled from a female donor with early-stage non-small cell lung cancer.

CDR3 sequence: CASSPRAHRDQETQYF. CDR3 nucleotides: TGTGCCAGCAGTCCAAGGGCCCACAGGGACCAAGAGACCCAGTACTTC. This chain links TRBV27 with TRBJ2-5; possibly TRBD1 for D (6 bases). The CDR3 extends over 16 amino acids. CDR1 and CDR2 from the germline V gene are MNHEY and SMNVEV (reference sequence). V lost 5 bases and J lost 0, with 16 bases in between.